The source of this T cell receptor (beta chain) is a study of T cells expressing NK-cell markers. Study-level background: Repertoires of TCR beta were obtained from T cells sorted as CD3+CD56+NKG2C+, CD3+CD56+NKG2C- and CD3+CD56-NKG2C+.

Overall study results and limits: In about 6 donors, dominant CD3+CD56+NKG2C+ clonotypes ranked among the top 10 CD8+ clonotypes. These clonotypes additionally ranked first within the CD3+CD56-NKG2C+ fraction of a handful of donors.

Germline CDR1 and CDR2: SGDLS and YYNGEE. CDR3 length equals 17 residues. Comments on this clonotype: Its antigen is still unknown.

Each CDR3 protein gets one entry in TCRdb, which reprocessed the 5' RACE reads and gives no DNA. Its table records just under 150,000 distinct CDR3 sequences. V is TRBV9 and J is TRBJ2-2; TCRdb returns TRBD2, unconfirmable since there is no DNA. The sample was blood T cells: a sorted CD56 or NKG2C T cell subset, CD4+ or CD8+ T cells, or bulk PBMC T cells (not recorded which). This TCR was recovered from a man aged 18 to 29 in good health. The CDR3 loop is CASTKGLAGTNTGELFF.